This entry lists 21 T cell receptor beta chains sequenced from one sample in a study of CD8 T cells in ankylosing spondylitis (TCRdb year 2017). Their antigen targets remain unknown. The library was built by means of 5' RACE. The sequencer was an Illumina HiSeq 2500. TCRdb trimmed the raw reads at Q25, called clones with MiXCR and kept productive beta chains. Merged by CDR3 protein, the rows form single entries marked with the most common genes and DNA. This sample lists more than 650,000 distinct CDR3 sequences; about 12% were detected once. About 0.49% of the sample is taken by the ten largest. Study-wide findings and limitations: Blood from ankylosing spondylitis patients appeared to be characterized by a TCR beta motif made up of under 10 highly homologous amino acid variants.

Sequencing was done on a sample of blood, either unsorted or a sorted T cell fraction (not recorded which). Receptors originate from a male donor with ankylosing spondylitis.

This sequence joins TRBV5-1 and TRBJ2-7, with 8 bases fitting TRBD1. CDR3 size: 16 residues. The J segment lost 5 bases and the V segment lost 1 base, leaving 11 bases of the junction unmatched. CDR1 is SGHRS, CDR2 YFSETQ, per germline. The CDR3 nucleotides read TGCGCCAGCAGCTTGTGGTGGACAGGGTCGGACCACGAGCAGTACTTC. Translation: CASSLWWTGSDHEQYF. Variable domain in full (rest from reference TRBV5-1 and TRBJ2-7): KAGVTQTPRYLIKTRGQQVTLSCSPISGHRSVSWYQQTPGQGLQFLFEYFSETQRNKGNFPGRFSGRQFSNSRSEMNVSTLELGDSALYLCASSLWWTGSDHEQYFGPGTRLTVT.

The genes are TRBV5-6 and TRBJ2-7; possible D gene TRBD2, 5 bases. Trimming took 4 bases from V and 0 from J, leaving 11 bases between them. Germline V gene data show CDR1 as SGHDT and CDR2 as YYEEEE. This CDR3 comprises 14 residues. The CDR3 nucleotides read TGTGCCAGCAGCCGCGGGCAGCCCTCCTACGAGCAGTACTTC. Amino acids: CASSRGQPSYEQYF.

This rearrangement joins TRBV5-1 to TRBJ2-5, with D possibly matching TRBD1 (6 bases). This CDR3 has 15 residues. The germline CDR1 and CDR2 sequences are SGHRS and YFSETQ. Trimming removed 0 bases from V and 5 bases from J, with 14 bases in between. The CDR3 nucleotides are TGCGCCAGCAGCTTGGCAGGGGCTGGTATGGAGACCCAGTACTTC. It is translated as CASSLAGAGMETQYF.

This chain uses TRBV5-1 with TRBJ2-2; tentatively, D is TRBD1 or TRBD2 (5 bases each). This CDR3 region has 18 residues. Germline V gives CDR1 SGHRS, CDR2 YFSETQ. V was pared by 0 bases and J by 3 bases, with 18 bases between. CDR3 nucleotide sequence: TGCGCCAGCAGCTTGGGGACCTTTCCGGGACCTCACACCGGGGAGCTGTTTTTT. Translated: CASSLGTFPGPHTGELFF.

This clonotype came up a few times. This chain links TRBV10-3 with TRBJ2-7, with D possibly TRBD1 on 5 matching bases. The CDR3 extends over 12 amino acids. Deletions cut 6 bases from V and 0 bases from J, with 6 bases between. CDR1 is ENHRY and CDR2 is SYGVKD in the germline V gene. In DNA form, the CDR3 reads TGTGCCATCAGGGACAACTCCTACGAGCAGTACTTC. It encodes CAIRDNSYEQYF.

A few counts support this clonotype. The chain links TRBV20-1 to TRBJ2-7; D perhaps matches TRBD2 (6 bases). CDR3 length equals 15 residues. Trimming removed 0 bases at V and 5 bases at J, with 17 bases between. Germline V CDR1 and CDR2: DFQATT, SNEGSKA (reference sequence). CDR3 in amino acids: CSAREAGRFRDEQYF. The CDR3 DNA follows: TGCAGTGCTAGAGAGGCGGGAAGATTTCGCGACGAGCAGTACTTC.

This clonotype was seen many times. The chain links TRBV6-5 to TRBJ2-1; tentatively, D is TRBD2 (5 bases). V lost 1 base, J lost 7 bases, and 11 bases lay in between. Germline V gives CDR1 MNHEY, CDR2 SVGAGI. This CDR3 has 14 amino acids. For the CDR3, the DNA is TGTGCCAGCAGTTACTACGGGGAAAGGAATGAGCAGTTCTTC. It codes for CASSYYGERNEQFF.

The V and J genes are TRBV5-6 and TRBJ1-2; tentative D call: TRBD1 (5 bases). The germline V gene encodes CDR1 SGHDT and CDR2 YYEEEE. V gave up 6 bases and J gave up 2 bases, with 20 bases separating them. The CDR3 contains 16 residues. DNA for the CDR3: TGTGCCAGCACCACCCTCCCCGGGGCCGAGAACTATGGCTACACCTTC. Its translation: CASTTLPGAENYGYTF. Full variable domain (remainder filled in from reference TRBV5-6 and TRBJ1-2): DAGVTQSPTHLIKTRGQQVTLRCSPKSGHDTVSWYQQALGQGPQFIFQYYEEEERQRGNFPDRFSGHQFPNYSSELNVNALLLGDSALYLCASTTLPGAENYGYTFGSGTRLTVV.

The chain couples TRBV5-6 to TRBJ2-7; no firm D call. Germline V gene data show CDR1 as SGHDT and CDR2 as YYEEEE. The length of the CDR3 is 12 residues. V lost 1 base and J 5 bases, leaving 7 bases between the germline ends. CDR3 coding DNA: TGTGCCAGCAGCTTGTGGGTAAACGAGCAGTACTTC. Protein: CASSLWVNEQYF.

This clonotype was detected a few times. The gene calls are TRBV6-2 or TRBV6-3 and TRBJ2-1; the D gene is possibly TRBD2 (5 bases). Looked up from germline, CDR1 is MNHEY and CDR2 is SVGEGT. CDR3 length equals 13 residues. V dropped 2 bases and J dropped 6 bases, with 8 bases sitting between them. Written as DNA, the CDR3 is TGTGCCAGCAGTTACGGGCTAGCCAATGAGCAGTTCTTC. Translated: CASSYGLANEQFF.

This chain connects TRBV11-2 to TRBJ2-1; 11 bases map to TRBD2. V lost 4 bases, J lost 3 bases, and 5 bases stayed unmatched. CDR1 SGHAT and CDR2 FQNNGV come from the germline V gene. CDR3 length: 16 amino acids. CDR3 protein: CASSSGLAAYYNEQFF. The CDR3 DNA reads TGTGCCAGCAGCTCGGGACTAGCGGCCTACTACAATGAGCAGTTCTTC.

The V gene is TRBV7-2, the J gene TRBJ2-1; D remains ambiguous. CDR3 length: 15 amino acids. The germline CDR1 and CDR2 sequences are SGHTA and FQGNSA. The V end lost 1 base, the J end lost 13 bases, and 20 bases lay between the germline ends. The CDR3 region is CASSLESQTHRIQFF. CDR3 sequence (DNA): TGTGCCAGCAGCTTAGAGTCTCAGACCCATAGGATCCAGTTCTTC.

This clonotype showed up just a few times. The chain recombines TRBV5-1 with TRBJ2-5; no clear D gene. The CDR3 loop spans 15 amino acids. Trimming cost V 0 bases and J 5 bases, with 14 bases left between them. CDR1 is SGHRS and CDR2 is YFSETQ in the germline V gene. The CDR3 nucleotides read TGCGCCAGCAGCTTGGAAGCCCACGTTGGGGAGACCCAGTACTTC. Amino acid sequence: CASSLEAHVGETQYF. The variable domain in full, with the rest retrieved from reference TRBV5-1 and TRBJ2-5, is KAGVTQTPRYLIKTRGQQVTLSCSPISGHRSVSWYQQTPGQGLQFLFEYFSETQRNKGNFPGRFSGRQFSNSRSEMNVSTLELGDSALYLCASSLEAHVGETQYFGPGTRLLVL.

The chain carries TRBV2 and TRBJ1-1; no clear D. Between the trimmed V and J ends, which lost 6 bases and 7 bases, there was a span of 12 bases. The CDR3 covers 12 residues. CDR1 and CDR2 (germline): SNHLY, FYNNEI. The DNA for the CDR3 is TGTGCCAGCAGCCCAGATTCAGGTGAAGCTTTCTTT. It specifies CASSPDSGEAFF.

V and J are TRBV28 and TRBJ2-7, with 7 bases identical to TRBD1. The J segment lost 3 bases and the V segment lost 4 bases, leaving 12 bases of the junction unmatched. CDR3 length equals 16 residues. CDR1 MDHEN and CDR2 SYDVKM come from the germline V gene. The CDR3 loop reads CASSSVDPGQLYEQYF. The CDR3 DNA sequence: TGTGCCAGCAGTTCCGTGGACCCGGGACAGCTCTACGAGCAGTACTTC.

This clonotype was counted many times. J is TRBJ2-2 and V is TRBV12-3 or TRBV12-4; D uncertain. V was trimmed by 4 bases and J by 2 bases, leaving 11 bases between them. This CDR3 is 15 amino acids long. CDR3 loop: CASSSRRSNTGELFF. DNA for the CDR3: TGTGCCAGCAGTTCGCGCCGAAGTAACACCGGGGAGCTGTTTTTT.

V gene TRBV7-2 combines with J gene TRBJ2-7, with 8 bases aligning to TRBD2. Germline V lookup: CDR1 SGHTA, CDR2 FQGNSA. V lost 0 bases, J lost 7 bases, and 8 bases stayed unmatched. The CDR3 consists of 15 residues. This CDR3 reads CASSLATSGRGEQYF. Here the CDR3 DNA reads TGTGCCAGCAGCTTAGCAACTAGCGGACGTGGGGAGCAGTACTTC.

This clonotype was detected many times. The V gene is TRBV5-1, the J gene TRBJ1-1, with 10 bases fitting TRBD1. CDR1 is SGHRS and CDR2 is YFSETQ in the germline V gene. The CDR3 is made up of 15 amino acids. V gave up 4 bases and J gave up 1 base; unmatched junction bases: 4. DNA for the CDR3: TGCGCCAGCAGCGGGGGGACAGGGGAGAACACTGAAGCTTTCTTT. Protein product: CASSGGTGENTEAFF.

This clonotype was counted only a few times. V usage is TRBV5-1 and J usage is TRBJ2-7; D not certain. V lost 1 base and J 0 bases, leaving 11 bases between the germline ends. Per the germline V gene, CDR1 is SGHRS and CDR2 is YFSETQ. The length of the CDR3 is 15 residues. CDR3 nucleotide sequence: TGCGCCAGCAGCTTGATGTCACGGAGCTCCTACGAGCAGTACTTC. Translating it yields CASSLMSRSSYEQYF.

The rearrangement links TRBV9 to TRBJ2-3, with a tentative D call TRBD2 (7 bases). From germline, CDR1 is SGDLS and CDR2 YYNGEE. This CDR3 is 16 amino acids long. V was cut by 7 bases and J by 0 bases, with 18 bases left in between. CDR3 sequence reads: CASERGRGPSTDTQYF. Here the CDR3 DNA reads TGTGCCAGCGAGCGAGGGCGGGGGCCAAGCACAGATACGCAGTATTTT. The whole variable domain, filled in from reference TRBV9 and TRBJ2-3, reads DSGVTQTPKHLITATGQRVTLRCSPRSGDLSVYWYQQSLDQGLQFLIQYYNGEERAKGNILERFSAQQFPDLHSELNLSSLELGDSALYFCASERGRGPSTDTQYFGPGTRLTVL.

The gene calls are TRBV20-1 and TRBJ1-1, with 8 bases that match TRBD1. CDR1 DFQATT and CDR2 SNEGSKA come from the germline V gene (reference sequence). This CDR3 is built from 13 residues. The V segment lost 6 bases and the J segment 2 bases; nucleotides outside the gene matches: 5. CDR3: CSAPPGGNTEAFF. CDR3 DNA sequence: TGCAGTGCGCCGCCAGGGGGCAACACTGAAGCTTTCTTT.